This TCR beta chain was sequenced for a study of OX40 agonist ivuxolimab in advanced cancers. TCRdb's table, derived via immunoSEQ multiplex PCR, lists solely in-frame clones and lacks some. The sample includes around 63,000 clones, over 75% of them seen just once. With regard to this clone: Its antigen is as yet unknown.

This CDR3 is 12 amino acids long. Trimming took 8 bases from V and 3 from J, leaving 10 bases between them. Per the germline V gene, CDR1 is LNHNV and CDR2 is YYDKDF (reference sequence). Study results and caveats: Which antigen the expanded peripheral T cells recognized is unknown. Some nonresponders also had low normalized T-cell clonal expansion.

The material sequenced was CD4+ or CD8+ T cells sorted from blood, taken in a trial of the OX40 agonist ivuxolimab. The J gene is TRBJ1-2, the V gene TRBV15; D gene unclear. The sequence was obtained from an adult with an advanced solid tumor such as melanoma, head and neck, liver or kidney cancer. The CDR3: CATSPDDYGYTF. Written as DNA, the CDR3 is TGTGCCACCTCTCCGGACGACTATGGCTACACCTTC.